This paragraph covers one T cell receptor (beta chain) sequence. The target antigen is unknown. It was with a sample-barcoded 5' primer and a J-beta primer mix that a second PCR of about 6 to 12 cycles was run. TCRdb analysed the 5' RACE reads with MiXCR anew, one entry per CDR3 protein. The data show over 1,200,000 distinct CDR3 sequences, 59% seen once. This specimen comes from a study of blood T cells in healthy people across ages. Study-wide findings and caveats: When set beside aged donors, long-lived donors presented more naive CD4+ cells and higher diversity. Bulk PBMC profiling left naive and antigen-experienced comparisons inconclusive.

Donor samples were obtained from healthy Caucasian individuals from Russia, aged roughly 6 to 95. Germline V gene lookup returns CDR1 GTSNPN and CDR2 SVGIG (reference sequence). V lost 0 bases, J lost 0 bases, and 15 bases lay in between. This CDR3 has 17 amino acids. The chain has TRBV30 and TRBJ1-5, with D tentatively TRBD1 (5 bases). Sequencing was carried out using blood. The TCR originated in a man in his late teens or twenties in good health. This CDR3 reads CAWSVSWAGSSNQPQHF. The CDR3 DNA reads TGTGCCTGGAGTGTATCTTGGGCAGGGAGTAGCAATCAGCCCCAGCATTTT.